The T cell receptor beta chain described here comes from a study of cytomegalovirus exposure and HLA in healthy donors. A note on this clone: Its antigen is unknown.

Study conclusions and caveats: Most sequenced TCRs were rare (though some public TCRs occurred in many donors). Among TCR beta chains of equal frequency, HLA-associated ones were more clonally expanded in a later analysis. Being productive about 90% or about 30% of the time was typical of most TCR beta V segments in an earlier analysis.

The CDR3 has 15 residues. The germline V gene has CDR1 GTSNPN and CDR2 SVGIG (reference sequence). V lost 8 bases, J lost 2 bases, and 13 bases stayed unmatched. The PCR was carried out with 60 Vbeta primers and 13 Jbeta primers. Assay used: immunoSEQ multiplex PCR; TCRdb lists only in-frame clones, some missing. The sample contains 120,000 or so clones, approximately 82% of which appear only once. Sample: PBMCs. This chain joins TRBV30 and TRBJ2-3; 7 bases line up with TRBD2. The source of this sequence is a man aged 18 to 30 in good health and CMV-seropositive. CDR3 sequence reads: CARDQRGENTDTQYF. In nucleotides, the CDR3 is TGTGCCCGTGACCAACGGGGGGAGAACACAGATACGCAGTATTTT.